In its sample, the clone carrying this T cell receptor beta chain was seen a few times. Treatment described: randomized to nivolumab then ipilimumab (arm A) or the reverse (arm B). DNA-damaging chemotherapy had not been given to any patient beforehand. From thawed PBMCs, live CD3+CD8+ cells negative for CD19 and CD56 were sorted. The data were obtained in a study of sequential checkpoint blockade in melanoma. Whole-study context: Randomization was 1:1 between first-line nivolumab→ipilimumab and ipilimumab→nivolumab.

The table came from immunoSEQ multiplex PCR; TCRdb's copy has only in-frame clones and leaves some out. Of about 17,000 clones in the sample, 69% were seen once. Sequencing was performed on CD8+ T cells sorted from blood (inferred from file names), taken from a patient given nivolumab and ipilimumab in sequence. The sequence was obtained from a human donor with melanoma.

CDR3 in DNA: TGTGCCAGCAGCTCAAGCGGTACCACCTACGAGCAGTACTTC. Its protein product is CASSSSGTTYEQYF. The chain carries TRBV13 and TRBJ2-7, with D possibly TRBD2 on 5 matching bases. Germline V gene sequence: CDR1 PRHDT, CDR2 FYEKMQ (reference sequence). CDR3 size: 14 residues. With 4 bases removed from V and 2 bases from J, the gap between germline ends came to 12 bases.